The 12 T cell receptor beta chains listed next were all sequenced from one sample in a study of blood T cell repertoires in COVID-19. Using immunoSEQ multiplex PCR, the repertoire was profiled, and TCRdb retains in-frame clones only, with some absent. Among about 180,000 clones listed, more than 70% were seen once. What was sequenced was peripheral blood. These receptor sequences come from a man aged 50-59 years with active or convalescent COVID-19.

V usage is TRBV15 and J usage is TRBJ2-5, with D possibly being TRBD2 (6 bases). CDR3 length equals 16 residues. V lost 0 bases and J lost 4, with 15 bases in between. Germline values: CDR1 LNHNV, CDR2 YYDKDF (reference sequence). CDR3 sequence reads: CATSRDIGGARETQYF. As DNA, the CDR3 is TGTGCCACCAGCAGAGATATTGGAGGGGCCAGAGAGACCCAGTACTTC.

The rearrangement uses TRBV19 and TRBJ1-5; maybe TRBD1 (6 bases). Germline V lookup: CDR1 LNHDA, CDR2 SQIVND (reference sequence). Between the trimmed V and J ends, which lost 6 bases and 8 bases, there was a span of 14 bases. The CDR3 contains 13 residues. CDR3 bases: TGTGCCAGTAGGGGGGCTACGTTCGAGCCCCAGCATTTT. Translated, it gives CASRGATFEPQHF. Full variable domain (outside the CDR3, taken from reference TRBV19 and TRBJ1-5): DGGITQSPKYLFRKEGQNVTLSCEQNLNHDAMYWYRQDPGQGLRLIYYSQIVNDFQKGDIAEGYSVSREKKESFPLTVTSAQKNPTAFYLCASRGATFEPQHFGDGTRLSIL.

The chain employs TRBV7-2 and TRBJ2-2, with 7 bases matching TRBD1. The CDR3 is 13 amino acids. J lost 7 bases, V lost 6 bases, and 5 bases had no gene match. The V gene's germline CDR1 is SGHTA and CDR2 FQGNSA. CDR3 bases: TGTGCCAGCAGGGATACAGGGGTCGGGGAGCTGTTTTTT. The encoded protein is CASRDTGVGELFF.

This chain links TRBV5-1 with TRBJ2-1, with D perhaps TRBD2 (6 bases). V was trimmed by 3 bases and J by 8 bases, leaving 15 bases between them. This CDR3 spans 14 amino acids. The V gene's germline CDR1 is SGHRS and CDR2 YFSETQ. In DNA form, the CDR3 reads TGCGCCAGCAGCTCGTTACCAGGGAGGCATGAGCAGTTCTTC. Residues: CASSSLPGRHEQFF.

The chain is built from TRBV7-2 and TRBJ2-2; D remains unclear. V was shortened by 1 base and J by 6 bases, with 9 bases between the two germline ends. The length of the CDR3 is 14 residues. CDR1 is SGHTA and CDR2 is FQGNSA in the germline V gene. The CDR3 is CASSLDLGSGELFF. The DNA for the CDR3 is TGTGCCAGCAGCTTAGACCTAGGATCCGGGGAGCTGTTTTTT.

A single count supports this clone. V gene TRBV6-4 combines with J gene TRBJ2-1, with TRBD2 identical over 9 bases. The CDR3 loop spans 16 amino acids. The germline V gene encodes CDR1 MRHNA and CDR2 SNTAGT. With V trimmed by 4 bases and J by 6 bases, 10 bases remained unmatched. CDR3 in amino acids: CASSGLGLAGFNEQFF. Here the CDR3 DNA reads TGTGCCAGCAGTGGCCTGGGGCTAGCGGGATTCAATGAGCAGTTCTTC.

This chain connects TRBV19 to TRBJ1-6; TRBD1 matches at 7 bases. V lost 7 bases and J lost 7; bases outside the gene matches: 10. This CDR3 comprises 15 residues. Germline assignment: CDR1 LNHDA and CDR2 SQIVND (reference sequence). The CDR3 DNA follows: TGTGCCAGTACCCCCGTGGGGACAGAAAATTCACCCCTCCACTTT. As protein: CASTPVGTENSPLHF.

V gene TRBV13 combines with J gene TRBJ1-1; TRBD1 might be the D (6 bases). The CDR3 covers 16 residues. Germline V CDR1 and CDR2: PRHDT, FYEKMQ (reference sequence). Trimming shortened V by 4 bases and J by 4 bases, and 19 bases separated the two germline ends. CDR3 bases: TGTGCCAGCAGCTCCCTTGTCTTGGGGGCTGTCACTGAAGCTTTCTTT. It encodes CASSSLVLGAVTEAFF.

This sequence joins TRBV7-3 and TRBJ2-6, with TRBD1 matching over 9 bases. This CDR3 has 17 residues. With 8 bases clipped from V and 0 bases from J, the junction kept 8 bases outside the gene matches. Germline assignment: CDR1 SGHTA and CDR2 FQGTGA. CDR3 bases: TGTGCCAGCGAACCGGGACAGGGACGCTCTGGGGCCAACGTCCTGACTTTC. Translation gives CASEPGQGRSGANVLTF.

The chain uses TRBV1 and TRBJ1-1; the D segment call TRBD1 is taken from the table without a DNA check. TRBV1 is recorded as a pseudogene. CDR3 size: 13 residues. This CDR3 reads CTSSRQGITEAFF. The DNA of the CDR3 is TGCACCAGCAGCCGACAGGGAATAACCGAAGCTTTCTTT.

This clone was picked up one time. V usage is TRBV5-8 and J usage is TRBJ1-6; 7 positions match TRBD1. J gave up 7 bases and V 2 bases, and 6 bases lay outside the gene matches. Germline CDR1 and CDR2: SGHTS and YDEGEE. This CDR3 comprises 15 residues. The CDR3 coding sequence is TGTGCCAGCAGCTTCAGACAGGGAGTAAATTCACCCCTCCACTTT. This codes for CASSFRQGVNSPLHF.

This clone was recorded once. The J gene is TRBJ2-7, the V gene TRBV7-2; 9 nucleotides align to TRBD2. Germline V gene data show CDR1 as SGHTA and CDR2 as FQGNSA. Trimming at V came to 2 bases and at J to 2 bases, leaving 4 bases not matched to a gene. The length of the CDR3 is 15 residues. The chain's CDR3 is CASSLSAGGTYEQYF. In DNA, the CDR3 is TGTGCCAGCAGCTTATCGGCGGGAGGGACCTACGAGCAGTACTTC.